Listed below are T cell receptor beta chains from one sample, sequenced in a study of blood T cell repertoires in COVID-19. TCRdb's table, derived via immunoSEQ multiplex PCR, lists solely in-frame clones and lacks some. The sample has 100,000 to 150,000 clones, approximately 83% seen once; the top ten hold over 25%. Sequencing was done on a sample of peripheral blood. The receptors originated from a woman of 80 years or more with acute or convalescent COVID-19. Each CDR3 is given without its conserved first and last residue.

TRBV5-1	TRBJ1-2	ASSSTGIGYT
TRBV6-5	TRBJ2-3	ASSGGRSTDTQY
TRBV14	TRBJ2-2	ASSHPSGGHGELF
TRBV29-1	TRBJ1-1	SVAGVTEAF
TRBV5-4	TRBJ2-5	ASSPGTARQETQY
TRBV18	TRBJ1-2	AFYVVYGYT
TRBV9	TRBJ2-5	ASSVSGQGWETQY
TRBV19	TRBJ1-2	ASSIDGTDRQRGYT
TRBV19	TRBJ2-5	ASSIRRGQGETQY
TRBV7-9	TRBJ1-1	ASSSDRGRTEAF
TRBV15	TRBJ2-2	ATRATGTPGELF
TRBV6-5	TRBJ1-5	ASSSHRGEGSQPQH
TRBV3-1/TRBV3-2	TRBJ1-5	ASSMAGFQPQH
TRBV7-9	TRBJ1-1	ASNPTRGSTDTEAF
TRBV2	TRBJ2-2	ASSEQTANTGELF
TRBV7-8	TRBJ1-1	ASSLQGQGTEAF
TRBV5-6	TRBJ2-1	ASSAAASGGLEQF
TRBV7-2	TRBJ1-1	ASLNRGRNTEAF
TRBV6-5	TRBJ1-1	ASSSLATGGRAF
TRBV2	TRBJ1-1	ASIYNREAEAF
TRBV10-1	TRBJ1-3	ASSENEGTIY
TRBV18	TRBJ1-1	ASSVSQADHTEAF
TRBV7-9	TRBJ1-1	ASSLGMSTEAF
TRBV15	TRBJ2-3	ATSRDRGLADTQY
TRBV4-3	TRBJ1-5	ASSLRTGGQPQH
TRBV6-5	TRBJ1-1	ASKSGGQGNTEAF
TRBV19	TRBJ1-4	ASSIGRQGRGNEKLF
TRBV3-1/TRBV3-2	TRBJ2-1	ASSQRWRGGRDEQF
TRBV7-8	TRBJ2-1	ASSISTPGSYNEQF
TRBV7-8	TRBJ1-2	ASSPQGATANYGYT
TRBV4-1	TRBJ1-6	ASSLGTGLTYNSPLH
TRBV10-3	TRBJ1-2	ATKGQRYGYT
TRBV2	TRBJ2-3	ASTQDTDTQY
TRBV7-8	TRBJ1-6	ASSLPTDNSPLH
TRBV5-4	TRBJ2-7	ASSSGGRGAASSYEQY
TRBV5-1	TRBJ2-5	ASSLAGGGAKTQY
TRBV9	TRBJ1-1	ASSSKPRGIRTF
TRBV19	TRBJ1-4	ASREPTNEKLF
TRBV4-1	TRBJ1-2	ASSQDSHYGYT
TRBV18	TRBJ1-1	ASSQGPGEAF
TRBV10-3	TRBJ2-3	AISEPSAGPDTQY
TRBV10-3	TRBJ1-3	AISVGRNTIY
TRBV6-4	TRBJ2-2	ASSESANTGELF
TRBV18	TRBJ1-2	ASSSREGGNT
TRBV11-1	TRBJ2-1	ASSPTRNEQF
TRBV7-2	TRBJ2-7	ASSLGRRAYEQY
TRBV5-8	TRBJ1-2	ASSPETGNYGYT
TRBV5-1	TRBJ1-2	ASSGSGQGTNGYT
TRBV11-2	TRBJ1-2	ASSLGTAPYGYT
TRBV29-1	TRBJ1-1	SVRSRGDTEAF
TRBV5-6	TRBJ1-4	ASSYRGEEKLF
TRBV5-1	TRBJ2-1	ASSLAVVQGEQF